This T cell receptor beta chain was sequenced during a study of beta chain features in type 1 diabetes. Germline V gives CDR1 MNHEY, CDR2 SVGAGI. V was trimmed by 0 bases and J by 1 base, leaving 9 bases between them. The CDR3 is made up of 15 amino acids. Expressed TCRB transcripts were sequenced, since all the RNA that had been isolated was reverse transcribed. Data came from immunoSEQ multiplex PCR; TCRdb stores just in-frame clones and leaves some out. The profile covers hundreds of thousands of clones, with over 13% appearing a single time and 0.035% to 0.045% taken by the ten largest. A word on this clone: Its cognate antigen is unknown.

Study findings and constraints: Here, the possible influence of HLA type (on TCRB rearrangement) remained unresolved. TCRB CDR3s were moderately but significantly shorter in Type 1 diabetes patients in all four CD4+ subsets.

On average, the one heparinised blood draw given by each donor was approximately 120 mL. By way of CD45RO/CCR7/CD25/CD127/CD95/CD27, the CD4+ regulatory, stem cell-like memory, central memory and naive cells were sorted. V and J are TRBV6-5 and TRBJ2-5; D call uncertain. Sequencing input: naive CD4+ T cells from blood. The clonotype was recovered from a man younger than 35 with type 1 diabetes. The CDR3 loop reads CASSYSGNSQETQYF. The CDR3 bases are TGTGCCAGCAGTTACTCGGGGAACAGCCAAGAGACCCAGTACTTC.